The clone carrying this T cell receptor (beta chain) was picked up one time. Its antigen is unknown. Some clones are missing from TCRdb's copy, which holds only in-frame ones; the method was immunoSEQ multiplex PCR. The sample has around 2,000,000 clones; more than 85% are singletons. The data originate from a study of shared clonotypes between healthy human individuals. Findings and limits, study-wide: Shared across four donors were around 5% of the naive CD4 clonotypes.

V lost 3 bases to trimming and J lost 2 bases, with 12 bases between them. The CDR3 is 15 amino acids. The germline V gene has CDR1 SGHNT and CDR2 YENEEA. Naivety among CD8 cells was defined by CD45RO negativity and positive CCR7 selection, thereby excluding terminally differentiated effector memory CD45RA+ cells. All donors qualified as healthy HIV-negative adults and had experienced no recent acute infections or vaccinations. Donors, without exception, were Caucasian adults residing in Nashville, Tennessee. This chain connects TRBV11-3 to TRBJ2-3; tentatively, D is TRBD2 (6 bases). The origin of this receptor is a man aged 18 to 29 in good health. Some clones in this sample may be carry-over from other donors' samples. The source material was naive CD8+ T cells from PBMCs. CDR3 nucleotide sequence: TGTGCCAGCAGCTTGGGCCGGGAGTTCACAGATACGCAGTATTTT. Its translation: CASSLGREFTDTQYF. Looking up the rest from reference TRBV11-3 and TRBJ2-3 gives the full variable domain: EAGVVQSPRYKIIEKKQPVAFWCNPISGHNTLYWYLQNLGQGPELLIRYENEEAVDDSQLPKDRFSAERLKGVDSTLKIQPAELGDSAVYLCASSLGREFTDTQYFGPGTRLTVL.